These 10 T cell receptor beta chains share one sample of origin, sequenced in a study of human T cells and chemical hapten exposure. TCRdb re-derived calls from the RACE reads in MiXCR, one entry per CDR3 protein. The sample consists of around 120,000 distinct CDR3 sequences, approximately 12% of them appearing once. Time point of the sample: pre-sensitization, week 0. The treatment was: therapeutic diphenylcyclopropenone sensitization with weekly scalp DPC. The sequences come from whole blood, collected in connection with sensitization to the hapten diphenylcyclopropenone (DPC). The receptors shown here come from a woman between 18 and 29 years old with alopecia areata. Some clones in this sample may be carry-over from other donors' samples.

This clonotype was seen a few times. One junction end does not reproduce the germline sequence, and a read error may be involved. The chain has TRBV20-1 and TRBJ2-7, with 9 bases lining up with TRBD2. Germline assignment: CDR1 DFQATT and CDR2 SNEGSKA (reference sequence). The CDR3 is made up of 13 amino acids. The CDR3 nucleotides are TGCAGTGCCAGAGGCGGGGGGGCGTACGAGCAGTACTTC. It yields the protein CSARGGGAYEQYF.

The sample holds a few counts of this clonotype. The CDR3 loop reads CASSSFHWSEKLFF. CDR3 in DNA: TGTGCCAGCAGTTCTTTCCACTGGTCTGAAAAACTGTTTTTT. This chain uses TRBV28 with TRBJ1-4; no definite D call. This CDR3 has 14 residues. From germline, CDR1 is MDHEN and CDR2 SYDVKM. The ends were cut back, 4 bases at V and 7 bases at J, with 13 bases in the middle.

This clonotype turned up a few times. The chain uses TRBV15 and TRBJ2-1; D not certain. Germline V gene lookup returns CDR1 LNHNV and CDR2 YYDKDF (reference sequence). V gave up 0 bases and J gave up 8 bases, with 5 bases separating them. The CDR3 covers 12 residues. This CDR3 is CATSRDLHEQFF. As DNA, the CDR3 is TGTGCCACCAGCAGAGATCTCCATGAGCAGTTCTTC.

This clonotype came up many times. The chain uses TRBV3-1 and TRBJ1-4, with D possibly matching TRBD1 (5 bases). V dropped 4 bases and J dropped 3 bases, with 18 bases sitting between them. CDR3 length: 17 residues. Germline CDR1 and CDR2: LGHDT and YNNKEL (reference sequence). The CDR3 sequence is CASSRITGGAANEKLFF. For the CDR3, the DNA is TGTGCCAGCAGCCGAATAACCGGGGGAGCGGCTAATGAAAAACTGTTTTTT.

The rearrangement joins TRBV18 to TRBJ1-1; D uncertain. CDR3 length: 12 amino acids. Germline V lookup: CDR1 KGHSH, CDR2 LQKENI. Trimming pared 5 bases from V and 5 bases from J, leaving 9 bases between. The CDR3 nucleotides read TGTGCCAGCTCAATCCTCAGTACTGAAGCTTTCTTT. Translating gives CASSILSTEAFF.

This clonotype appeared a few times. The V gene is TRBV11-3, the J gene TRBJ2-1; 13 bases agree with TRBD2. CDR1 and CDR2 from the germline V gene are SGHNT and YENEEA. CDR3 length: 19 amino acids. The V segment lost 8 bases and the J segment 0 bases; nucleotides outside the gene matches: 13. In DNA form, the CDR3 reads TGTGCCAGCTCCACGGGACTAGCGGGGATTTACGACTCCTACAATGAGCAGTTCTTC. Its protein product is CASSTGLAGIYDSYNEQFF. Supplemented by reference TRBV11-3 and TRBJ2-1, the full variable domain reads EAGVVQSPRYKIIEKKQPVAFWCNPISGHNTLYWYLQNLGQGPELLIRYENEEAVDDSQLPKDRFSAERLKGVDSTLKIQPAELGDSAVYLCASSTGLAGIYDSYNEQFFGPGTRLTVL.

This clonotype showed up just a few times. The chain joins TRBV4-2 to TRBJ2-5; the D is unclear. Germline CDR1 LGHNA, CDR2 YNFKEQ. The V gene lost 2 bases and the J gene lost 1 base, with 8 bases spanning the gap. This CDR3 has 14 amino acids. The DNA for the CDR3 is TGTGCCAGCAGCCAAACCAACCCCCAAGAGACCCAGTACTTC. Translating gives CASSQTNPQETQYF.

The V gene is TRBV7-2, the J gene TRBJ2-3; D gene ambiguous. Germline V CDR1 and CDR2: SGHTA, FQGNSA. This CDR3 comprises 12 residues. V was shortened by 3 bases and J by 3 bases, with 4 bases between the two germline ends. CDR3 sequence reads: CASSFVTDTQYF. The DNA for the CDR3 is TGTGCCAGCAGCTTCGTTACAGATACGCAGTATTTT.

This chain joins TRBV4-1 and TRBJ2-3; 8 bases are a match to TRBD1. Germline V lookup: CDR1 MGHRA, CDR2 YSYEKL. The CDR3 is 15 amino acids. V gave up 2 bases and J gave up 3 bases; unmatched junction bases: 4. The DNA of the CDR3 is TGCGCCAGCAGCCAACCAACAGGGGGGACAGATACGCAGTATTTT. This codes for CASSQPTGGTDTQYF.

The chain links TRBV20-1 to TRBJ2-3; D ambiguous. Germline assignment: CDR1 DFQATT and CDR2 SNEGSKA (reference sequence). Trimming pared 2 bases from V and 3 bases from J, leaving 3 bases between. This CDR3 contains 11 residues. This chain's CDR3 is CSARLTDTQYF. The CDR3 coding sequence is TGCAGTGCTAGACTTACAGATACGCAGTATTTT.